This T cell receptor (beta chain) was sequenced during a study of shared clonotypes between healthy human individuals. Germline assignment: CDR1 SGHTS and CDR2 YDEGEE. Trimming cost V 0 bases and J 8 bases; bases outside gene matches: 6. The CDR3 extends over 14 amino acids. Sequenced by immunoSEQ multiplex PCR; TCRdb stores in-frame clones only, minus some. In the table there are hundreds of thousands of clones, roughly 95% of which are singletons. The sequencing sample was made of naive CD4+ T cells sorted from blood. Subset reported: CD45RA+ positively selected. J is TRBJ1-2 and V is TRBV5-8, with TRBD1 matching 8 bases. The receptor comes from a woman aged 30 to 39 in good health. CDR3 nucleotides: TGTGCCAGCAGCTTGGCAGGGGGCATGCGAGGCTACACCTTC. This encodes CASSLAGGMRGYTF. The full variable domain, its missing parts supplied by reference TRBV5-8 and TRBJ1-2, is EAGVTQSPTHLIKTRGQQATLRCSPISGHTSVYWYQQALGLGLQFLLWYDEGEERNRGNFPPRFSGRQFPNYSSELNVNALELEDSALYLCASSLAGGMRGYTFGSGTRLTVV.